The 28 T cell receptor beta chains given below trace back to one sample, sequenced in a study of long-term antiretroviral therapy in people with HIV. Survey level was the resolution at which the v3.0 immunoSEQ assay ran. The protocol was immunoSEQ multiplex PCR, while the TCRdb copy is restricted to in-frame clones and leaves out a portion. The repertoire has 20,000 to 25,000 clones, 81% of them found once; the top ten carry about 12%. The sequencing here drew on unsorted PBMCs, taken 0.1 years before starting antiretroviral therapy. These receptors were taken from a man aged 35-49 years with HIV.

This chain links TRBV18 with TRBJ2-3, with D hard to call. CDR1 is KGHSH, CDR2 LQKENI, per germline. The V gene lost 3 bases and the J gene lost 1 base, with 17 bases spanning the gap. This CDR3 is 17 amino acids long. The CDR3 loop reads CASSPRWNQLGTDTQYF. CDR3 DNA: TGTGCCAGCTCACCTAGATGGAACCAGCTAGGCACAGATACGCAGTATTTT.

The CDR3 nucleotides are TGTGCCAGCAGGGTGGACAGGGGGCCGTACGAAAAACTGTTTTTT. The encoded protein is CASRVDRGPYEKLFF. This chain uses TRBV2 with TRBJ1-4; 11 nucleotides agree with TRBD1. The J segment lost 8 bases and the V segment lost 6 bases, leaving 8 bases of the junction unmatched. The germline gives CDR1 SNHLY, CDR2 FYNNEI. CDR3 length: 15 amino acids.

The genes are TRBV5-6 and TRBJ1-5; possible D gene TRBD1, 5 bases. Trimming removed 4 bases at V and 0 bases at J, with 11 bases between. CDR3 size: 15 residues. CDR1 is SGHDT, CDR2 YYEEEE, per germline. CDR3: CASSGDGYSNQPQHF. The DNA for the CDR3 is TGTGCCAGCAGCGGGGACGGCTATAGCAATCAGCCCCAGCATTTT.

This clone is a singleton in its sample. The chain has TRBV28 and TRBJ2-5, with D tentatively TRBD1 (6 bases). The CDR3 is 15 residues long. CDR1 MDHEN and CDR2 SYDVKM come from the germline V gene. V shed 7 bases and J shed 5 bases, with 20 bases lying between them. The CDR3 loop reads CASTPLRGAQETQYF. CDR3 coding DNA: TGTGCCAGCACCCCTCTCAGGGGAGCGCAGGAGACCCAGTACTTC.

The sample holds a few counts of this clone. This chain links TRBV7-7 with TRBJ1-2; D unresolved. The CDR3 covers 13 residues. The V and J ends lost 6 bases and 6 bases respectively, with 14 bases between them. Germline-derived CDR1 and CDR2 are SSHAT and FNYEAQ (reference sequence). The CDR3 spells CASRVLGHHGYTF. The CDR3 nucleotides read TGTGCCAGCAGGGTTTTGGGTCACCATGGCTACACCTTC.

This chain links TRBV7-9 with TRBJ2-5, with D perhaps TRBD2 (6 bases). V was trimmed by 5 bases and J by 2 bases, leaving 21 bases between them. This CDR3 region has 17 residues. Germline CDR1 reads SEHNR; CDR2 reads FQNEAQ (reference sequence). CDR3 amino acids: CASSPPRWTTAQETQYF. In DNA form, the CDR3 reads TGTGCCAGCAGCCCGCCTAGGTGGACTACAGCGCAAGAGACCCAGTACTTC. Full variable domain (rest looked up from reference TRBV7-9 and TRBJ2-5): DTGVSQNPRHKITKRGQNVTFRCDPISEHNRLYWYRQTLGQGPEFLTYFQNEAQLEKSRLLSDRFSAERPKGSFSTLEIQRTEQGDSAMYLCASSPPRWTTAQETQYFGPGTRLLVL.

J is TRBJ1-3 and V is TRBV9, with a possible D match to TRBD1 (6 bases). Trimming removed 2 bases at V and 0 bases at J, with 9 bases between. Germline V gene sequence: CDR1 SGDLS, CDR2 YYNGEE. The CDR3 runs to 15 residues. This chain's CDR3 is CASSVRGSSGNTIYF. CDR3 nucleotide sequence: TGTGCCAGCAGCGTCAGGGGTAGCTCTGGAAACACCATATATTTT. Together with reference TRBV9 and TRBJ1-3, the CDR3 gives the full variable domain: DSGVTQTPKHLITATGQRVTLRCSPRSGDLSVYWYQQSLDQGLQFLIQYYNGEERAKGNILERFSAQQFPDLHSELNLSSLELGDSALYFCASSVRGSSGNTIYFGEGSWLTVV.

The chain has TRBV6-6 and TRBJ2-1, with unresolved D. Deletions cut 2 bases from V and 9 bases from J, with 14 bases between. The CDR3 is made up of 14 amino acids. Germline CDR1 reads MNHNY; CDR2 reads SVGAGI (reference sequence). CDR3: CASSYDPISGEQFF. The CDR3, as DNA: TGTGCCAGCAGTTACGATCCCATCTCGGGTGAGCAGTTCTTC.

The genes are TRBV6-6 and TRBJ1-5; D is perhaps TRBD1 (5 bases). Per germline, CDR1 MNHNY and CDR2 SVGAGI (reference sequence). V was shortened by 5 bases and J by 2 bases, with 13 bases between the two germline ends. The CDR3 runs to 15 residues. The CDR3 loop reads CASSDLSGGNQPQHF. The CDR3 DNA reads TGTGCCAGCAGTGACTTATCGGGGGGCAATCAGCCCCAGCATTTT.

V gene TRBV5-6 combines with J gene TRBJ1-5; D uncertain. Germline CDR1 SGHDT, CDR2 YYEEEE. This CDR3 has 13 residues. Trimming stripped 0 bases from V and 5 bases from J, with 6 bases between. CDR3 in DNA: TGTGCCAGCAGCTTGGCTGTTGATCAGCCCCAGCATTTT. Translation gives CASSLAVDQPQHF.

The chain recombines TRBV10-3 with TRBJ1-1; 7 nucleotides agree with TRBD1. CDR1 ENHRY and CDR2 SYGVKD come from the germline V gene. V was pared by 3 bases and J by 5 bases, with 0 bases of the junction left unmatched. This CDR3 has 12 residues. This chain's CDR3 is CAISEQGTEAFF. CDR3 coding DNA: TGTGCCATCAGTGAACAGGGGACTGAAGCTTTCTTT.

The chain uses TRBV4-3 and TRBJ2-2; D is perhaps TRBD2 (5 bases). The CDR3 runs 15 residues. CDR1 LGHNA and CDR2 YSLEER come from the germline V gene. The V and J ends lost 5 bases and 0 bases respectively, with 10 bases between them. The CDR3 loop reads CASSAVGANTGELFF. CDR3 sequence (DNA): TGCGCCAGCAGCGCCGTCGGGGCGAACACCGGGGAGCTGTTTTTT.

This rearrangement joins TRBV4-3 to TRBJ2-7; D is undetermined. The CDR3 totals 16 residues. From germline, CDR1 is LGHNA and CDR2 YSLEER. Trimming removed 0 bases from V and 6 bases from J, with 18 bases in between. The CDR3 spells CASSQDRDKPVGEQYF. CDR3 DNA: TGCGCCAGCAGCCAAGACCGAGACAAGCCCGTGGGCGAGCAGTACTTC.

The chain carries TRBV4-1 and TRBJ2-7, with D perhaps TRBD1 (6 bases). The CDR3 is 12 amino acids. Trimming took off 3 bases at V and 10 bases at J, with 13 bases between the two ends. CDR1 and CDR2 (germline): MGHRA, YSYEKL. Here the CDR3 DNA reads TGCGCCAGCAGCCAGGGGGCCGGGCCCCAGTACTTC. This gives the protein CASSQGAGPQYF.

This chain connects TRBV7-9 to TRBJ2-5; D remains unclear. The V gene's germline CDR1 is SEHNR and CDR2 FQNEAQ (reference sequence). This CDR3 region has 12 residues. V gave up 0 bases and J gave up 5 bases, with 4 bases separating them. This CDR3 is CASSLAQETQYF. The CDR3 bases are TGTGCCAGCAGCTTAGCTCAGGAGACCCAGTACTTC. Together with reference TRBV7-9 and TRBJ2-5, the CDR3 gives the full variable domain: DTGVSQNPRHKITKRGQNVTFRCDPISEHNRLYWYRQTLGQGPEFLTYFQNEAQLEKSRLLSDRFSAERPKGSFSTLEIQRTEQGDSAMYLCASSLAQETQYFGPGTRLLVL.

J is TRBJ2-7 and V is TRBV7-9, with a weak D call TRBD1 (6 bases). CDR3 length: 16 residues. Germline V gene lookup returns CDR1 SEHNR and CDR2 FQNEAQ (reference sequence). With 2 bases removed from V and 5 bases from J, the gap between germline ends came to 19 bases. DNA for the CDR3: TGTGCCAGCAGCTTATTAGTAGGCAACAGGGTCCACGAGCAGTACTTC. Translation: CASSLLVGNRVHEQYF.

V and J are TRBV19 and TRBJ1-6; 10 bases agree with TRBD1. This CDR3 contains 15 residues. Germline CDR1 and CDR2: LNHDA and SQIVND (reference sequence). The V gene end was trimmed by 7 bases and the J gene end by 7 bases; junction bases not matched to a gene: 7. CDR3 DNA: TGTGCCAGTAATGACAGGGGGCGAGGAAATTCACCCCTCCACTTT. Its translation: CASNDRGRGNSPLHF.

The chain is built from TRBV2 and TRBJ2-7; D gene uncertain. CDR3 length: 13 amino acids. Trimming pared 3 bases from V and 2 bases from J, leaving 8 bases between. Germline V lookup: CDR1 SNHLY, CDR2 FYNNEI. The CDR3 nucleotides read TGTGCCAGCAGTGAGGCCGGACCCTACGAGCAGTACTTC. Translated: CASSEAGPYEQYF.

The chain carries TRBV7-8 and TRBJ2-4; a possible D gene is TRBD2 (6 bases). V shed 5 bases and J shed 4 bases, with 12 bases lying between them. The CDR3 covers 14 residues. Germline-derived CDR1 and CDR2 are SGHVS and FQNEAQ. The CDR3 nucleotides are TGTGCCAGCAGCCTTAGCGGAACGAAAAACATTCAGTACTTC. Translation gives CASSLSGTKNIQYF.

V usage is TRBV27 and J usage is TRBJ1-5, with D maybe TRBD1 (6 bases). The CDR3 has 16 amino acids. In germline, CDR1 is MNHEY, CDR2 SMNVEV (reference sequence). The ends were cut back, 6 bases at V and 4 bases at J, with 19 bases in the middle. CDR3 nucleotide sequence: TGTGCCAGCAGACCTGATGGGAGGGGGGAGAATCAGCCCCAGCATTTT. Protein product: CASRPDGRGENQPQHF.

The genes are TRBV9 and TRBJ1-2; the D is unclear. CDR3 length: 15 amino acids. Germline-derived CDR1 and CDR2 are SGDLS and YYNGEE. Trimming left V 0 bases short and J 4 bases short, with 13 bases between. The CDR3 sequence is CASSVASTSGYGYTF. As DNA, the CDR3 is TGTGCCAGCAGCGTAGCTTCGACGTCGGGCTATGGCTACACCTTC.

This clone was picked up one time. The rearrangement uses TRBV5-1 and TRBJ2-5; a possible D gene is TRBD2 (6 bases). From germline, CDR1 is SGHRS and CDR2 YFSETQ. Trimming cost V 0 bases and J 0 bases, with 12 bases left between them. The CDR3 sequence is 16 residues long. CDR3 protein: CASSLGFRGDQETQYF. CDR3 sequence (DNA): TGCGCCAGCAGCTTGGGGTTTCGCGGGGACCAAGAGACCCAGTACTTC.

This rearrangement joins TRBV9 to TRBJ2-7, with a possible D match to TRBD2 (6 bases). In germline, CDR1 is SGDLS, CDR2 YYNGEE. Trimming pared 0 bases from V and 2 bases from J, leaving 9 bases between. There are 14 residues in the CDR3. CDR3 coding DNA: TGTGCCAGCAGCGTAGGGGCGGGGCCCTACGAGCAGTACTTC. It yields the protein CASSVGAGPYEQYF.

CDR3 loop: CASSDQINTEAFF. The DNA for the CDR3 is TGCGCCAGCAGCGATCAGATTAACACTGAAGCTTTCTTT. V is TRBV5-1 and J is TRBJ1-1; the D is unclear. CDR1 and CDR2 (germline): SGHRS, YFSETQ. The ends were cut back, 4 bases at V and 2 bases at J, with 9 bases in the middle. The CDR3 consists of 13 residues.

This chain links TRBV5-6 with TRBJ1-5; the D is unclear. Germline V CDR1 and CDR2: SGHDT, YYEEEE. The CDR3 runs to 12 residues. V gave up 4 bases and J gave up 4 bases, with 6 bases separating them. This chain's CDR3 is CASSVINQPQHF. The CDR3, as DNA: TGTGCCAGCAGCGTGATTAATCAGCCCCAGCATTTT.

The chain recombines TRBV7-2 with TRBJ1-1, with D unclear. The CDR3 runs 14 residues. Germline V gene data show CDR1 as SGHTA and CDR2 as FQGNSA. V lost 5 bases, J lost 0 bases, and 10 bases lay in between. CDR3 in amino acids: CASSPGRLNTEAFF. The CDR3 bases are TGTGCCAGCAGCCCGGGCCGACTGAACACTGAAGCTTTCTTT.

The CDR3 is CASSYNRGGYEQYF. In DNA form, the CDR3 reads TGTGCCAGCAGTTACAACAGGGGTGGATACGAGCAGTACTTC. The chain couples TRBV6-5 to TRBJ2-7; 7 nucleotides align to TRBD1. This CDR3 contains 14 residues. In germline, CDR1 is MNHEY, CDR2 SVGAGI. V was clipped by 2 bases and J by 4 bases; unmatched bases: 5.

CDR3 coding DNA: TGCAGCGTTGTGGGTGGCTATGGCTACACCTTC. It yields the protein CSVVGGYGYTF. This chain connects TRBV29-1 to TRBJ1-2; D is undetermined. CDR1 is SQVTM and CDR2 is ANQGSEA in the germline V gene. The ends were cut back, 4 bases at V and 4 bases at J, with 7 bases in the middle. The CDR3 extends over 11 amino acids.